These 21 T cell receptor beta chains originate from one sample sequenced in a study of CD8+CD57+ T cells in acquired aplastic anemia. Investigators profiled TCR beta VDJ and CDR3 from genomic DNA template. TCRdb re-derived calls from the reads in MiXCR, one entry per CDR3 protein. The table has 180,000 or so distinct CDR3 sequences, 40% to 55% seen once. The sample consisted of sorted CD4+, CD8+, or CD8+CD57+ T cells (not recorded which) from PBMCs. The receptors stem from a human donor in good health.

The J gene is TRBJ1-5, the V gene TRBV2; D gene unclear. Germline CDR1 SNHLY, CDR2 FYNNEI. The CDR3 has 15 amino acids. Trimming left V 4 bases short and J 4 bases short, with 14 bases between. Here the CDR3 DNA reads TGTGCCAGCAGTGTCAGGTCTATGGGGAATCAGCCCCAGCATTTT. Its translation is CASSVRSMGNQPQHF.

The chain uses TRBV10-1 and TRBJ1-1; TRBD1 is a possible D gene (6 bases). The V end was cut by 5 bases, the J end by 4 bases, with 14 bases between. Germline V gene sequence: CDR1 WNHNN, CDR2 SYGVQD (reference sequence). This CDR3 is 14 amino acids long. The CDR3 DNA follows: TGCGCCAGCAGTCCTTACAGGGTTAGCACTGAAGCTTTCTTT. Translating gives CASSPYRVSTEAFF.

The chain combines TRBV20-1 with TRBJ2-7; 7 bases are a match to TRBD2. V shed 5 bases, J shed 0 bases, and the junction held 7 bases outside the gene matches. Looked up from germline, CDR1 is DFQATT and CDR2 is SNEGSKA (reference sequence). The length of the CDR3 is 14 residues. The CDR3 DNA reads as TGCAGTGCTCAAGGACTAGTCCACTCCTACGAGCAGTACTTC. This sequence encodes CSAQGLVHSYEQYF.

This clonotype has a count of ten or more. The genes are TRBV11-3 and TRBJ2-5, with a weak D call TRBD2 (5 bases). V was cut by 1 base and J by 5 bases, with 20 bases left in between. Germline lookup yields CDR1 SGHNT and CDR2 YENEEA. The CDR3 spans 17 residues. The CDR3 sequence: CASSLAVGQTRGETQYF. The CDR3 nucleotides read TGTGCCAGCAGCTTAGCTGTCGGGCAGACCCGCGGGGAGACCCAGTACTTC.

Comments on this clonotype: One end of the junction varies from germline; a read error may be responsible. The V call is TRBV10-3, the J call TRBJ1-1; no reliable D call. CDR1 and CDR2 from the germline V gene are ENHRY and SYGVKD. This CDR3 is 12 amino acids long. In DNA, the CDR3 is TGTGCCAACAGTGCCGGGAACACTGAAGCTTTCTTT. Its protein product is CANSAGNTEAFF.

The V call is TRBV19, the J call TRBJ1-1, with D perhaps matching TRBD1 (5 bases). This CDR3 comprises 15 residues. Germline V gene lookup returns CDR1 LNHDA and CDR2 SQIVND (reference sequence). V lost 4 bases to trimming and J lost 3 bases, with 15 bases between them. CDR3 bases: TGTGCCAGTAGTACCCTCCGGGGCGCGGACACTGAAGCTTTCTTT. Its protein is CASSTLRGADTEAFF.

This clonotype was seen many times. The chain is built from TRBV20-1 and TRBJ2-1, with D perhaps assigned TRBD1 or TRBD2 (5 bases each). Germline V gives CDR1 DFQATT, CDR2 SNEGSKA (reference sequence). V shed 6 bases and J shed 10 bases, with 16 bases lying between them. The CDR3 is 12 residues long. DNA for the CDR3: TGCAGTGCCCCTGAAGAGGGGCTGGAGCAGTTCTTC. Its translation is CSAPEEGLEQFF.

J is TRBJ2-1 and V is TRBV10-3; D call uncertain. CDR1 is ENHRY and CDR2 is SYGVKD in the germline V gene. The CDR3 has 16 residues. Trimming stripped 0 bases from V and 4 bases from J, with 13 bases between. CDR3 loop: CAISESLEYPYNEQFF. The CDR3 coding sequence is TGTGCCATCAGTGAGTCGCTGGAGTACCCTTACAATGAGCAGTTCTTC.

The rearrangement uses TRBV19 and TRBJ1-2; D gene uncertain. Germline-derived CDR1 and CDR2 are LNHDA and SQIVND (reference sequence). V was trimmed by 4 bases and J by 8 bases, leaving 14 bases between them. The CDR3 length is 13 residues. CDR3 sequence reads: CASSKRAGGGYTF. CDR3 nucleotide sequence: TGTGCCAGTAGTAAAAGAGCGGGAGGGGGCTACACCTTC.

In DNA form, the CDR3 reads TGTGCCAGCAGTTTATATAGTGGGGGGCGGCCCCAGCATTTT. Residues: CASSLYSGGRPQHF. The chain employs TRBV28 and TRBJ1-5; D perhaps matches TRBD1 (6 bases). The ends were cut back, 1 base at V and 9 bases at J, with 13 bases in the middle. The germline gives CDR1 MDHEN, CDR2 SYDVKM. The CDR3 totals 14 residues.

J is TRBJ2-3 and V is TRBV24-1; maybe TRBD2 (6 bases). This CDR3 spans 15 amino acids. Trimming left V 7 bases short and J 0 bases short, with 13 bases between. Germline loops: CDR1 KGHDR, CDR2 SFDVKD. CDR3 DNA: TGTGCCACCAGGCCCTCCGGGACTAGCACAGATACGCAGTATTTT. It yields the protein CATRPSGTSTDTQYF.

In this sample, this clonotype turned up a few times. A much larger clone differs from this one at a single base, so this may be a read error. The chain uses TRBV7-9 and TRBJ1-4; TRBD1 is a possible D gene (5 bases). Trimming shortened V by 5 bases and J by 3 bases, and 13 bases separated the two germline ends. Per the germline V gene, CDR1 is SEHNR and CDR2 is FQNEAQ (reference sequence). This CDR3 is 15 amino acids long. As DNA, the CDR3 is TGTGCCAGCAGCAGAGGACGGGGGGCTAATGAAAAACTGTTTTTT. Its protein product is CASSRGRGANEKLFF.

V gene TRBV7-6 combines with J gene TRBJ2-7; D possibly matches TRBD1 or TRBD2 (5 bases each). Germline CDR1 and CDR2: SGHVS and FNYEAQ. CDR3 length: 14 amino acids. Trimming took 5 bases from V and 5 from J, leaving 16 bases between them. The CDR3 reads CASSPLARVNEQYF. CDR3 bases: TGTGCCAGCAGCCCGCTAGCCAGGGTCAACGAGCAGTACTTC. The complete variable domain, with remaining parts taken from reference TRBV7-6 and TRBJ2-7, reads GAGVSQSPRYKVTKRGQDVALRCDPISGHVSLYWYRQALGQGPEFLTYFNYEAQQDKSGLPNDRFSAERPEGSISTLTIQRTEQRDSAMYRCASSPLARVNEQYFGPGTRLTVT.

V and J are TRBV12-3 or TRBV12-4 and TRBJ1-2; D not resolved. V lost 3 bases, J lost 8 bases, and 10 bases lay in between. There are 12 residues in the CDR3. CDR3: CASSLGPGGYTF. The CDR3 DNA is TGTGCCAGCAGTTTGGGCCCGGGGGGCTACACCTTC.

This chain uses TRBV19 with TRBJ2-7; 7 nucleotides align to TRBD1. J was trimmed by 7 bases and V by 4 bases; bases with no gene match: 4. The CDR3 loop spans 12 amino acids. The germline gives CDR1 LNHDA, CDR2 SQIVND (reference sequence). CDR3: CASSTGGVEQYF. In DNA, the CDR3 is TGTGCCAGTAGTACAGGGGGAGTGGAGCAGTACTTC. Filled out from reference TRBV19 and TRBJ2-7, the complete variable domain reads DGGITQSPKYLFRKEGQNVTLSCEQNLNHDAMYWYRQDPGQGLRLIYYSQIVNDFQKGDIAEGYSVSREKKESFPLTVTSAQKNPTAFYLCASSTGGVEQYFGPGTRLTVT.

In its sample, this clonotype was seen once. The J gene is TRBJ1-4, the V gene TRBV19; 8 nucleotides line up with TRBD1. This CDR3 comprises 13 residues. Germline values: CDR1 LNHDA, CDR2 SQIVND (reference sequence). The V and J ends lost 5 bases and 8 bases, in that order; junction bases with no gene match: 4. CDR3 sequence reads: CASSVQGGEKLFF. The CDR3 bases are TGTGCCAGTAGTGTACAGGGGGGAGAAAAACTGTTTTTT.

The V and J genes are TRBV14 and TRBJ1-4, with a weak D call TRBD1 (6 bases). The CDR3 has 15 amino acids. Deletions cut 4 bases from V and 8 bases from J, with 17 bases between. Germline values: CDR1 SGHDN, CDR2 FVKESK. In nucleotides, the CDR3 is TGTGCCAGCAGCCTTAACCTAGGGGGATACGAAAAACTGTTTTTT. Its protein product is CASSLNLGGYEKLFF.

This clonotype turned up a few times. The chain recombines TRBV4-2 with TRBJ2-2; D may be TRBD2 (6 bases). Between the trimmed V and J ends, which lost 0 bases and 4 bases, there was a span of 12 bases. This CDR3 has 16 residues. Per the germline V gene, CDR1 is LGHNA and CDR2 is YNFKEQ. CDR3 region: CASSQDLGGGTGELFF. CDR3 DNA sequence: TGTGCCAGCAGCCAAGATTTGGGAGGCGGCACCGGGGAGCTGTTTTTT.

The V gene is TRBV7-9, the J gene TRBJ2-3, with D uncertain. Trimming left V 3 bases short and J 4 bases short, with 5 bases between. There are 12 residues in the CDR3. Germline CDR1 is SEHNR and CDR2 is FQNEAQ (reference sequence). CDR3 sequence reads: CASSFPADTQYF. Written as DNA, the CDR3 is TGTGCCAGCAGCTTCCCTGCAGATACGCAGTATTTT.

The chain has TRBV2 and TRBJ1-6; D perhaps matches TRBD1 (5 bases). The CDR3 has 15 amino acids. V lost 5 bases to trimming and J lost 4 bases, with 12 bases between them. Germline V gene sequence: CDR1 SNHLY, CDR2 FYNNEI. The CDR3 DNA reads TGTGCCAGCAGTCTTCAGGGCCCTTATAATTCACCCCTCCACTTT. Translated: CASSLQGPYNSPLHF. The entire variable domain, with the rest obtained from reference TRBV2 and TRBJ1-6, is as follows: EPEVTQTPSHQVTQMGQEVILRCVPISNHLYFYWYRQILGQKVEFLVSFYNNEISEKSEIFDDQFSVERPDGSNFTLKIRSTKLEDSAMYFCASSLQGPYNSPLHFGNGTRLTVT.

This clonotype was found many times. The V gene is TRBV2, the J gene TRBJ1-1; a weak D match, TRBD1 (6 bases). The V end was cut by 5 bases, the J end by 8 bases, with 15 bases between. Germline V gene data show CDR1 as SNHLY and CDR2 as FYNNEI. The CDR3 is made up of 13 amino acids. The CDR3 reads CASSRNQGTEAFF. The CDR3 DNA reads as TGTGCCAGCAGTCGGAATCAGGGGACCGAAGCTTTCTTT.